The 12 T cell receptor beta chains in this list originate from one sample, sequenced in a study of cytomegalovirus exposure and HLA in healthy donors. 13 Jbeta primers and 60 Vbeta primers were used for the PCR. Sequenced by immunoSEQ multiplex PCR; TCRdb stores in-frame clones only, minus some. The repertoire holds about 230,000 clones, with 70% to 80% as singletons. Sequenced material: PBMCs. All receptors derive from a woman aged 55-69 years in good health and CMV-seropositive.

J is TRBJ1-2 and V is TRBV10-3; 8 nucleotides align to TRBD1. This CDR3 comprises 14 residues. Germline assignment: CDR1 ENHRY and CDR2 SYGVKD. The junction had 12 bases not matched to a gene; V was cut back by 3 bases and J by 12 bases. The CDR3 nucleotides read TGTGCCATCAGTGACCCGGGACAGGCTATAGGGAACACCTTC. Translation: CAISDPGQAIGNTF.

This chain uses TRBV28 with TRBJ2-2; 12 bases are shared with TRBD2. CDR3 length: 16 residues. CDR1 and CDR2 (germline): MDHEN, SYDVKM. The ends lost 3 bases at V and 6 bases at J; junction bases unmatched: 5. CDR3 region: CASSLETSGGSGELFF. The CDR3 coding sequence is TGTGCCAGCAGTTTGGAGACTAGCGGGGGTTCCGGGGAGCTGTTTTTT.

J is TRBJ2-7 and V is TRBV2, with D perhaps matching TRBD2 (5 bases). The CDR3 is made up of 15 amino acids. Deletions cut 2 bases from V and 4 bases from J, with 15 bases between. Germline V CDR1 and CDR2: SNHLY, FYNNEI. The CDR3 nucleotides read TGTGCCAGCAGTGAACCCTATCGAGGGTCGTACGAGCAGTACTTC. The encoded protein is CASSEPYRGSYEQYF.

The CDR3 DNA is TGTGCCAGCAGGGTCACCGGGAATGAGCAGTTCTTC. It yields the protein CASRVTGNEQFF. The rearrangement joins TRBV5-8 to TRBJ2-1; no clear D gene. The CDR3 loop spans 12 amino acids. Germline values: CDR1 SGHTS, CDR2 YDEGEE. Trimming shortened V by 5 bases and J by 7 bases, and 10 bases separated the two germline ends.

The J gene is TRBJ2-7, the V gene TRBV27; tentative D call: TRBD2 (6 bases). CDR3 length: 15 residues. Per germline, CDR1 MNHEY and CDR2 SMNVEV (reference sequence). Trimming left V 3 bases short and J 3 bases short, with 15 bases between. CDR3 in amino acids: CASSLGSGFYYEQYF. CDR3 in DNA: TGTGCCAGCAGTTTGGGTAGCGGATTTTACTACGAGCAGTACTTC.

The chain combines TRBV29-1 with TRBJ1-1; D unresolved. The CDR3 spans 13 residues. Per the germline V gene, CDR1 is SQVTM and CDR2 is ANQGSEA. V was pared by 2 bases and J by 0 bases, with 7 bases between. The CDR3 loop reads CSVEQFMNTEAFF. CDR3 DNA sequence: TGCAGCGTTGAACAGTTCATGAACACTGAAGCTTTCTTT.

CDR3 residues: CASSTRQGSDTQYF. CDR3 sequence (DNA): TGCGCCAGCAGCACCAGACAGGGTTCAGATACGCAGTATTTT. The gene calls are TRBV5-1 and TRBJ2-3; 7 bases fit TRBD1. The junction had 6 bases not matched to a gene; V was cut back by 4 bases and J by 4 bases. The germline V gene has CDR1 SGHRS and CDR2 YFSETQ. This CDR3 is 14 amino acids long.

The chain uses TRBV18 and TRBJ1-2; D is perhaps TRBD1 (6 bases). This CDR3 is built from 12 residues. V was cut by 6 bases and J by 4 bases, with 9 bases left in between. Germline V CDR1 and CDR2: KGHSH, LQKENI. CDR3 loop: CASSGQPYGYTF. The CDR3 nucleotides are TGTGCCAGCTCTGGACAGCCCTATGGCTACACCTTC.

The V gene is TRBV19, the J gene TRBJ2-7; 7 bases are a match to TRBD2. CDR1 LNHDA and CDR2 SQIVND come from the germline V gene (reference sequence). This CDR3 region has 13 residues. Unmatched junction bases numbered 5, after V lost 6 bases and J lost 3 bases. The CDR3 DNA reads as TGTGCCAGTAGAGACGGGAGGAGCTACGAGCAGTACTTC. It translates to CASRDGRSYEQYF.

A few counts support this clone. The V gene is TRBV4-2, the J gene TRBJ2-2; 10 bases are shared with TRBD2. The CDR3 covers 17 residues. The germline gives CDR1 LGHNA, CDR2 YNFKEQ. The ends lost 1 base at V and 2 bases at J; junction bases unmatched: 4. CDR3 sequence reads: CASSQVLAGDNTGELFF. CDR3 in DNA: TGTGCCAGCAGCCAAGTCCTAGCGGGGGACAACACCGGGGAGCTGTTTTTT.

The chain recombines TRBV7-6 with TRBJ1-3; the D is unclear. The CDR3 consists of 13 residues. Germline CDR1 reads SGHVS; CDR2 reads FNYEAQ. V lost 5 bases to trimming and J lost 4 bases, with 9 bases between them. The CDR3: CASSLSYGNTIYF. The DNA of the CDR3 is TGTGCCAGCAGCCTCTCCTACGGAAACACCATATATTTT.

This clone showed up just once. The rearrangement joins TRBV9 to TRBJ2-7; TRBD1 agrees at 7 bases. CDR1 is SGDLS and CDR2 is YYNGEE in the germline V gene. There are 14 residues in the CDR3. V was pared by 2 bases and J by 2 bases, with 4 bases of the junction left unmatched. DNA for the CDR3: TGTGCCAGCAGCGTTGGGACAGCCCCCTACGAGCAGTACTTC. Translated: CASSVGTAPYEQYF.